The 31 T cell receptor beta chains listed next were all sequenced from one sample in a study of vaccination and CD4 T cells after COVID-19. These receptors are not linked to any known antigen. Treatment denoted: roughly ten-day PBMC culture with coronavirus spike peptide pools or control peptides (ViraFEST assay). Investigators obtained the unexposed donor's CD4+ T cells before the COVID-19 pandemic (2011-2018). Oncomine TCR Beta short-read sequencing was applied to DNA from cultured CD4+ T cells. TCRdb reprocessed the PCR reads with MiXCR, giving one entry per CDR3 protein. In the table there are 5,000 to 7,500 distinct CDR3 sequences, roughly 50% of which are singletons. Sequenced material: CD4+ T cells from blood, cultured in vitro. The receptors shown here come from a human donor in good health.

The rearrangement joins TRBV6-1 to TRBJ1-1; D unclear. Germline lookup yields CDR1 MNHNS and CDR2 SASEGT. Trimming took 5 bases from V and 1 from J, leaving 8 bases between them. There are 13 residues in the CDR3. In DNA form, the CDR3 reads TGTGCCAGCAGTACCACAACGAACACTGAAGCTTTCTTT. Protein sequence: CASSTTTNTEAFF.

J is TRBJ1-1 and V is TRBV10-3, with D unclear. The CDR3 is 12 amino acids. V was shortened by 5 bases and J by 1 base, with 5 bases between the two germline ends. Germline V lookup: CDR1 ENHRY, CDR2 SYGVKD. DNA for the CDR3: TGTGCCATCAGTCGCGAGAACACTGAAGCTTTCTTT. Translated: CAISRENTEAFF.

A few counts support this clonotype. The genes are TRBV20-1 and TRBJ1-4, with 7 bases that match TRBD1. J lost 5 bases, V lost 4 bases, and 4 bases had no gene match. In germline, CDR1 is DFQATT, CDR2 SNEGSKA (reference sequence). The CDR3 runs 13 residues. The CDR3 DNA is TGCAGTGCTATTGGACAGGAGAATGAAAAACTGTTTTTT. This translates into CSAIGQENEKLFF.

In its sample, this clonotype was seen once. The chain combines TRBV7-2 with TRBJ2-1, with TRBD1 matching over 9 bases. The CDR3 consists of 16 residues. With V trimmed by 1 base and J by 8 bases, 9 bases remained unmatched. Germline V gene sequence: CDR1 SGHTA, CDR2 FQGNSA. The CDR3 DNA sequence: TGTGCCAGCAGCTTAGGGCCCGGGACAGGGATAGATGAGCAGTTCTTC. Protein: CASSLGPGTGIDEQFF.

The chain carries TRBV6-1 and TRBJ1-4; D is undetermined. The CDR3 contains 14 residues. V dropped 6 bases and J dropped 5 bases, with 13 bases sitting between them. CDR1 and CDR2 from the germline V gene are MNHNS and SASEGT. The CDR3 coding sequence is TGTGCCAGCAGGAAGGTGTCAGCAAATGAAAAACTGTTTTTT. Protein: CASRKVSANEKLFF.

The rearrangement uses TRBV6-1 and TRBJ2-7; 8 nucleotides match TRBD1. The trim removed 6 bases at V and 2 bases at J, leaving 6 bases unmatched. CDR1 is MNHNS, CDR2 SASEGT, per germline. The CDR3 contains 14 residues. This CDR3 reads CASSQSGGPYEQYF. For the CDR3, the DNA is TGTGCCAGCAGCCAATCAGGGGGCCCCTACGAGCAGTACTTC.

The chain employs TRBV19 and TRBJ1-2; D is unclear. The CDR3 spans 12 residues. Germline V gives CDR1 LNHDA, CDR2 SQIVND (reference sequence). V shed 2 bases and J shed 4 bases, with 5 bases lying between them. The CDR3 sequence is CASSIQFYGYTF. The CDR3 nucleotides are TGTGCCAGTAGTATACAGTTCTATGGCTACACCTTC.

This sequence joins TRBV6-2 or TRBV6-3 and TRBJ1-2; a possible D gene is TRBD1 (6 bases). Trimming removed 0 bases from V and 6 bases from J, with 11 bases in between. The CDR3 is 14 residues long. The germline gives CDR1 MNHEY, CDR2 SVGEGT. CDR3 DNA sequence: TGTGCCAGCAGTTACTCGGAGGCAGGGGATGGCTACACCTTC. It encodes CASSYSEAGDGYTF.

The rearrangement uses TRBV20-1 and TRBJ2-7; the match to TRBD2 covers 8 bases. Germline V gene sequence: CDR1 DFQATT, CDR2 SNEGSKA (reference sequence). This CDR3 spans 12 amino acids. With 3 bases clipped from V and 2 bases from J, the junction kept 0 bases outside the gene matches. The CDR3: CSASGRAYEQYF. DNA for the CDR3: TGCAGTGCTAGCGGGAGGGCCTACGAGCAGTACTTC.

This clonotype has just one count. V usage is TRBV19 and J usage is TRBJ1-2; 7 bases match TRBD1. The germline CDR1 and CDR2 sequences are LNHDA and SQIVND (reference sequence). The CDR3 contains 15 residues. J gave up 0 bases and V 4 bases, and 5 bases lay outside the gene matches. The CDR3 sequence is CASSRTGDANYGYTF. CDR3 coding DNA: TGTGCCAGTAGTAGAACAGGGGACGCTAACTATGGCTACACCTTC.

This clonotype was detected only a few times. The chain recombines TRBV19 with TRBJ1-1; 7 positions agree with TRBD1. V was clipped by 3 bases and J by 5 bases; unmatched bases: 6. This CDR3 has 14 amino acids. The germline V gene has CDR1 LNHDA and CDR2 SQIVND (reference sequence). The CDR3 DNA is TGTGCCAGTAGTATTAAGCAGGGGGTGACTGAAGCTTTCTTT. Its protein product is CASSIKQGVTEAFF.

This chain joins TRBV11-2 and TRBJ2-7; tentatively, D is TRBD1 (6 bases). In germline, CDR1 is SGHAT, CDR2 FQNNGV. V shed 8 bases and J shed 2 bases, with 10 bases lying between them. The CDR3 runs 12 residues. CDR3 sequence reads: CASEGQTYEQYF. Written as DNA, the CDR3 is TGTGCCAGCGAAGGACAGACCTACGAGCAGTACTTC. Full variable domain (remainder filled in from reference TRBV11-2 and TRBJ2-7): EAGVAQSPRYKIIEKRQSVAFWCNPISGHATLYWYQQILGQGPKLLIQFQNNGVVDDSQLPKDRFSAERLKGVDSTLKIQPAKLEDSAVYLCASEGQTYEQYFGPGTRLTVT.

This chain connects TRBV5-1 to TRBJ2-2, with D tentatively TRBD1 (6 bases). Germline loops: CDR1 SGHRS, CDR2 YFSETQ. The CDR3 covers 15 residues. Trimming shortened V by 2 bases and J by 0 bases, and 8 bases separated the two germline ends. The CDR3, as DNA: TGCGCCAGCAGCTTACAGGGATCGAACACCGGGGAGCTGTTTTTT. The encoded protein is CASSLQGSNTGELFF.

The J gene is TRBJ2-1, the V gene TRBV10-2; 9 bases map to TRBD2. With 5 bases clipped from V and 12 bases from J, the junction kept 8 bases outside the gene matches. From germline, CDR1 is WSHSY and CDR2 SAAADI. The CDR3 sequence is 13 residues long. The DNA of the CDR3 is TGCGCCAGCAGTCGCGGGGGGGCCGTTGTGCAGTTCTTC. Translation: CASSRGGAVVQFF.

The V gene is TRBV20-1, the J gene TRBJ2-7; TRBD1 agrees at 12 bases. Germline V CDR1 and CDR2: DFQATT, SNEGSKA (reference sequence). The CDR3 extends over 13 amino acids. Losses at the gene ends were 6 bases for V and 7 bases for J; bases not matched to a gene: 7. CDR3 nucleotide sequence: TGCAGTGCAGGGGACAGGGGGCTTTTGGAGCAGTACTTC. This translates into CSAGDRGLLEQYF.

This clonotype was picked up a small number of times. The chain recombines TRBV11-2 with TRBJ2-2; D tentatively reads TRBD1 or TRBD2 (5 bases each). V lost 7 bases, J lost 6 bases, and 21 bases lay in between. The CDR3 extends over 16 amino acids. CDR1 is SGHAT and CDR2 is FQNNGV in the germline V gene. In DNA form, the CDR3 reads TGTGCCAGCACCCGCTCGAGAGGGTTGGGGGCCGGGGAGCTGTTTTTT. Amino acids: CASTRSRGLGAGELFF.

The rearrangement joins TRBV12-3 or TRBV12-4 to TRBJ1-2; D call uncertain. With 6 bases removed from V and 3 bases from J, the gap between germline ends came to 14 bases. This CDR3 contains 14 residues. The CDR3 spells CASSLQGEDYGYTF. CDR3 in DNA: TGTGCCAGCAGCCTACAAGGCGAGGACTATGGCTACACCTTC.

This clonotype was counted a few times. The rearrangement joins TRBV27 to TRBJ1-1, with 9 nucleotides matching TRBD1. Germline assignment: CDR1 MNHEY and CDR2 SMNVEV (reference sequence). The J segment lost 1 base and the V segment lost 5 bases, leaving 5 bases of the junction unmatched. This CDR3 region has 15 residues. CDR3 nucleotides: TGTGCCAGCAGTCAGAGACAGGGGGGGAACACTGAAGCTTTCTTT. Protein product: CASSQRQGGNTEAFF.

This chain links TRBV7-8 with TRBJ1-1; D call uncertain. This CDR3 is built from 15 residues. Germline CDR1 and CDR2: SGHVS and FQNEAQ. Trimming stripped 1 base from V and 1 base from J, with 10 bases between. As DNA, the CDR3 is TGTGCCAGCAGCTTAGGAGGGAGAACGAACACTGAAGCTTTCTTT. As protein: CASSLGGRTNTEAFF.

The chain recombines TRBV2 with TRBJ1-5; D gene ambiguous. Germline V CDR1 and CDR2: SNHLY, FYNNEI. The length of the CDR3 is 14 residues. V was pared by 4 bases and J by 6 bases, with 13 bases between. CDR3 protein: CASSASPRFQPQHF. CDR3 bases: TGTGCCAGCAGTGCTTCACCGCGGTTTCAGCCCCAGCATTTT.

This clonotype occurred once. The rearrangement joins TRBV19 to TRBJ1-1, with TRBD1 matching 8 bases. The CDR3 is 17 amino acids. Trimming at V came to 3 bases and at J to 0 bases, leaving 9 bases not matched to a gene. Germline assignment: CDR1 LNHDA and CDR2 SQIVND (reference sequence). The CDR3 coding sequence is TGTGCCAGTAGTATTGGGACAGGACGGGCGATGAACACTGAAGCTTTCTTT. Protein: CASSIGTGRAMNTEAFF. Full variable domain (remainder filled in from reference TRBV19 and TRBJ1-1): DGGITQSPKYLFRKEGQNVTLSCEQNLNHDAMYWYRQDPGQGLRLIYYSQIVNDFQKGDIAEGYSVSREKKESFPLTVTSAQKNPTAFYLCASSIGTGRAMNTEAFFGQGTRLTVV.

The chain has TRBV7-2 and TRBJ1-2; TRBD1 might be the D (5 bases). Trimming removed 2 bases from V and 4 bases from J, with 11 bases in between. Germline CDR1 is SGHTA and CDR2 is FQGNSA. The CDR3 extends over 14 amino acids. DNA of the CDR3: TGTGCCAGCAGCTTAAACCCAGGGCCCTATGGCTACACCTTC. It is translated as CASSLNPGPYGYTF.

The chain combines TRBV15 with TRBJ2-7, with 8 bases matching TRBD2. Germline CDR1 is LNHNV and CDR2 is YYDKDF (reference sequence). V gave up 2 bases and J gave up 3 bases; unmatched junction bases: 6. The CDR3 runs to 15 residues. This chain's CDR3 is CATSRFASGSYEQYF. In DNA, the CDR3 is TGTGCCACCAGCAGATTTGCCAGCGGGAGCTACGAGCAGTACTTC. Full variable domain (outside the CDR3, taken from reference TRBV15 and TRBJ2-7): DAMVIQNPRYQVTQFGKPVTLSCSQTLNHNVMYWYQQKSSQAPKLLFHYYDKDFNNEADTPDNFQSRRPNTSFCFLDIRSPGLGDTAMYLCATSRFASGSYEQYFGPGTRLTVT.

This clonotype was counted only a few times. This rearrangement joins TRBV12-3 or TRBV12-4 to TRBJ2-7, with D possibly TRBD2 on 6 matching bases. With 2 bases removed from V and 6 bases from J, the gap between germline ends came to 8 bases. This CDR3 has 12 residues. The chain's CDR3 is CASSLRGFEQYF. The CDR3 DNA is TGTGCCAGCAGTTTACGGGGGTTCGAGCAGTACTTC.

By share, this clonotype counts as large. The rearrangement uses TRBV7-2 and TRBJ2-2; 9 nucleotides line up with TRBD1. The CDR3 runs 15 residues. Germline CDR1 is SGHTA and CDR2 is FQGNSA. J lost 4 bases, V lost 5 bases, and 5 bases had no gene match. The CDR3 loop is CASSSGQGITGELFF. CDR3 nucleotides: TGTGCCAGCAGCAGCGGACAGGGGATCACCGGGGAGCTGTTTTTT.

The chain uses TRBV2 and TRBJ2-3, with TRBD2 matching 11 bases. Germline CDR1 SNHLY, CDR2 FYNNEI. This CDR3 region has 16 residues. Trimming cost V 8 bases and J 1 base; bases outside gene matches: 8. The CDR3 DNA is TGTGCCAGCGCACGGACTAGCGGGTGGGGCACAGATACGCAGTATTTT. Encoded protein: CASARTSGWGTDTQYF.

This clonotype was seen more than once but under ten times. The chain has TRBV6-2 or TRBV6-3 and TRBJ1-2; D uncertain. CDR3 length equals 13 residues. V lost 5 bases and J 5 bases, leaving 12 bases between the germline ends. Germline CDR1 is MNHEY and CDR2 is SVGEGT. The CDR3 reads CASSNLRVYGYTF. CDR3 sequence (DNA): TGTGCCAGCAGTAACCTTCGGGTATATGGCTACACCTTC.

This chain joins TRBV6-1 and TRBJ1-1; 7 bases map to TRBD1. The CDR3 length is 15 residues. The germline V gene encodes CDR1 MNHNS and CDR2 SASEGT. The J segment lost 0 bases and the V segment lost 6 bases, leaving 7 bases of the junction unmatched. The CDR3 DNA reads TGTGCCAGCAGACCCGGACAGGCGATGAACACTGAAGCTTTCTTT. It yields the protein CASRPGQAMNTEAFF.

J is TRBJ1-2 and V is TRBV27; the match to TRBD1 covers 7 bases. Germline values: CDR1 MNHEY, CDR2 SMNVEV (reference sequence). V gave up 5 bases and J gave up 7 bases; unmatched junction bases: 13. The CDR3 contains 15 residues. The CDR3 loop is CASSHTGAIGGGYTF. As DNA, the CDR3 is TGTGCCAGCAGTCACACAGGGGCAATCGGTGGTGGCTACACCTTC.

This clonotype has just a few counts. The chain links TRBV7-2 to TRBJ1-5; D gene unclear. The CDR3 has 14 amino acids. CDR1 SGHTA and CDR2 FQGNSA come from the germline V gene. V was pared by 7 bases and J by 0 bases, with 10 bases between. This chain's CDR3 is CASNGGYSNQPQHF. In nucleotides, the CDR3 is TGTGCCAGCAACGGCGGGTATAGCAATCAGCCCCAGCATTTT.

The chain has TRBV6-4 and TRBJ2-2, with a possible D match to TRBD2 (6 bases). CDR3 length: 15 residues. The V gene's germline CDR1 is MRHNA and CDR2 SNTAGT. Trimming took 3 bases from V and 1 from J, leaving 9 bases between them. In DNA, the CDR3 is TGTGCCAGCAGTGATATTAGCGGGAACACCGGGGAGCTGTTTTTT. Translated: CASSDISGNTGELFF.